This is a list of T cell receptor beta chains from one sample in a study of vaccination and CD4 T cells after COVID-19. Their specific antigens are unknown. TCRdb re-called the PCR reads with MiXCR, one entry per CDR3 protein. Of about 10,000 distinct CDR3 sequences detected, 46% appear once; the ten largest clones hold around 30%. Source material: CD4+ T cells from blood, cultured in vitro. The receptors come from a human donor who had recovered from COVID-19. The CDR3 runs from the conserved cysteine through the conserved F or W. Each record gives: CDR3 length, J gene, clone size, V gene, D gene, CDR3 DNA, CDR3 protein. The D gene is left open where the match is weak. Expanded clones are given a class, and other clones once, few, many or no size at all.

len: 16
j_gene: TRBJ2-1
abundance: -
v_gene: TRBV21-1
d_gene: -
CDR3nt: TGTGCCAGCAGCAAACCCCAGGCGGGGGGAGGCGATGAGCAGTTCTTC
CDR3aa: CASSKPQAGGGDEQFF

len: 14
j_gene: TRBJ1-5
abundance: -
v_gene: TRBV20-1
d_gene: TRBD1
CDR3nt: TGCAGTGCACCAGGGACAGGGCTAGGTCAGCCCCAGCATTTT
CDR3aa: CSAPGTGLGQPQHF

len: 17
j_gene: TRBJ2-5
abundance: -
v_gene: TRBV10-3
d_gene: TRBD2
CDR3nt: TGTGCCATCAGTGAGTCGGATAGACTAGCGGGGCAAGAGACCCAGTACTTC
CDR3aa: CAISESDRLAGQETQYF

len: 13
j_gene: TRBJ1-1
abundance: -
v_gene: TRBV29-1
d_gene: -
CDR3nt: TGCAGCGTTGTTAAGGATTGGTACACTGAAGCTTTCTTT
CDR3aa: CSVVKDWYTEAFF

len: 15
j_gene: TRBJ1-4
abundance: -
v_gene: TRBV19
d_gene: -
CDR3nt: TGTGCCAGTAGGGAGGGGATTACAACTAATGAAAAACTGTTTTTT
CDR3aa: CASREGITTNEKLFF

len: 16
j_gene: TRBJ2-5
abundance: few
v_gene: TRBV12-3/TRBV12-4
d_gene: -
CDR3nt: TGTGCCAGCAGTCCAGTTGACAGGATCCCCGCGGAGACCCAGTACTTC
CDR3aa: CASSPVDRIPAETQYF

len: 17
j_gene: TRBJ2-1
abundance: -
v_gene: TRBV30
d_gene: -
CDR3nt: TGTGCCTGGAGTGTATCCCGAAGGACCAAAAGTAGGAATGAGCAGTTCTTC
CDR3aa: CAWSVSRRTKSRNEQFF

len: 14
j_gene: TRBJ1-5
abundance: -
v_gene: TRBV4-1
d_gene: -
CDR3nt: TGCGCCAGCAGCCAAGAGGAAAGCAATCAGCCCCAGCATTTT
CDR3aa: CASSQEESNQPQHF

len: 16
j_gene: TRBJ1-3
abundance: -
v_gene: TRBV10-3
d_gene: TRBD1
CDR3nt: TGTGCCATCAGTGAGTCGACAGGGGGCTCTGGAAACACCATATATTTT
CDR3aa: CAISESTGGSGNTIYF

len: 14
j_gene: TRBJ2-7
abundance: -
v_gene: TRBV10-3
d_gene: -
CDR3nt: TGTGCCAGCAGCGACAGGAGCAGGGGTTTTGAGCAGTACTTC
CDR3aa: CASSDRSRGFEQYF

len: 14
j_gene: TRBJ2-1
abundance: few
v_gene: TRBV20-1
d_gene: -
CDR3nt: TGCAGTGCTAGAGCTACCGGGCCCTACAATGAGCAGTTCTTC
CDR3aa: CSARATGPYNEQFF

len: 13
j_gene: TRBJ1-2
abundance: few
v_gene: TRBV25-1
d_gene: -
CDR3nt: TGTGCCAGCAGTGAATCCGGGGCTCGGGGCTACACCTTC
CDR3aa: CASSESGARGYTF

len: 14
j_gene: TRBJ1-5
abundance: -
v_gene: TRBV7-9
d_gene: -
CDR3nt: TGTGCCAGCAGCGCTAGGGGGGCCAATCAGCCCCAGCATTTT
CDR3aa: CASSARGANQPQHF

len: 16
j_gene: TRBJ1-5
abundance: -
v_gene: TRBV6-2/TRBV6-3
d_gene: -
CDR3nt: TGTGCCAGCAGTTCCTCGGGCACTTATAGCAATCAGCCCCAGCATTTT
CDR3aa: CASSSSGTYSNQPQHF

len: 14
j_gene: TRBJ1-1
abundance: once
v_gene: TRBV27
d_gene: TRBD1
CDR3nt: TGTGCCAGCAGTGACAGGGGGAAGAACACTGAAGCTTTCTTT
CDR3aa: CASSDRGKNTEAFF

len: 15
j_gene: TRBJ2-1
abundance: -
v_gene: TRBV6-2/TRBV6-3
d_gene: TRBD2
CDR3nt: TGTGCCAGCAGTTCCCGGGGGGGGACCTACAATGAGCAGTTCTTC
CDR3aa: CASSSRGGTYNEQFF

len: 18
j_gene: TRBJ2-1
abundance: once
v_gene: TRBV19
d_gene: TRBD2
CDR3nt: TGTGCCAGTAGTACGGGACTAGCGGGGATGACGAACTACAATGAGCAGTTCTTC
CDR3aa: CASSTGLAGMTNYNEQFF

len: 16
j_gene: TRBJ2-3
abundance: -
v_gene: TRBV7-9
d_gene: TRBD2
CDR3nt: TGTGCCAGCAGCTACGGACTAAGCGGGGATGGAGATACGCAGTATTTT
CDR3aa: CASSYGLSGDGDTQYF

len: 15
j_gene: TRBJ2-7
abundance: -
v_gene: TRBV5-4
d_gene: -
CDR3nt: TGTGCCAGCAGCTTTGCGTCCAGAGGCCCCTACGAGCAGTACTTC
CDR3aa: CASSFASRGPYEQYF

len: 14
j_gene: TRBJ1-2
abundance: -
v_gene: TRBV19
d_gene: TRBD1
CDR3nt: TGTGCCAGTAGCCTTACAGGGGCAAAAAATGGCTACACCTTC
CDR3aa: CASSLTGAKNGYTF

len: 16
j_gene: TRBJ2-2
abundance: -
v_gene: TRBV4-1
d_gene: -
CDR3nt: TGCGCCAGCAGCCAGATGGGGGGGCGGGGCACCGGGGAGCTGTTTTTT
CDR3aa: CASSQMGGRGTGELFF

len: 13
j_gene: TRBJ1-2
abundance: -
v_gene: TRBV29-1
d_gene: TRBD1
CDR3nt: TGCAGCGTGGGCCGGGACAGTAACTATGGCTACACCTTC
CDR3aa: CSVGRDSNYGYTF

len: 18
j_gene: TRBJ2-2
abundance: -
v_gene: TRBV7-2
d_gene: -
CDR3nt: TGTGCCAGCAGCTCCCGAGTTGCGGGAAGGGGCGGCACCGGGGAGCTGTTTTTT
CDR3aa: CASSSRVAGRGGTGELFF

len: 14
j_gene: TRBJ1-2
abundance: -
v_gene: TRBV6-1
d_gene: -
CDR3nt: TGTGCCAGCAGGGCCTTCAGTCCGCCCTATGGCTACACCTTC
CDR3aa: CASRAFSPPYGYTF

len: 15
j_gene: TRBJ2-1
abundance: -
v_gene: TRBV24-1
d_gene: TRBD2
CDR3nt: TGTGCCACCAGTGATGGGGGGCGGGGGGTGGGTGAGCAGTTCTTC
CDR3aa: CATSDGGRGVGEQFF

len: 16
j_gene: TRBJ1-3
abundance: few
v_gene: TRBV7-9
d_gene: TRBD1
CDR3nt: TGTGCCAGCAGCCCAGACAGGGTGAACTCTGGAAACACCATATATTTT
CDR3aa: CASSPDRVNSGNTIYF

len: 17
j_gene: TRBJ1-6
abundance: -
v_gene: TRBV20-1
d_gene: TRBD1
CDR3nt: TGCAGTGCTAGAGATCACAGGGACAGCTCCTATAATTCACCCCTCCACTTT
CDR3aa: CSARDHRDSSYNSPLHF

len: 14
j_gene: TRBJ1-1
abundance: -
v_gene: TRBV2
d_gene: -
CDR3nt: TGTGCCAGCAGGGGGACAAGGGGAATCACTGAAGCTTTCTTT
CDR3aa: CASRGTRGITEAFF

len: 14
j_gene: TRBJ1-2
abundance: few
v_gene: TRBV7-2
d_gene: TRBD1
CDR3nt: TGTGCCAGCAGCCTGGGGACAGGGCAGTACGGCTACACCTTC
CDR3aa: CASSLGTGQYGYTF

len: 15
j_gene: TRBJ2-2
abundance: few
v_gene: TRBV7-2
d_gene: -
CDR3nt: TGTGCCAGCACGCGGGGACGAGCGAACACCGGGGAGCTGTTTTTT
CDR3aa: CASTRGRANTGELFF

len: 15
j_gene: TRBJ1-4
abundance: -
v_gene: TRBV7-2
d_gene: -
CDR3nt: TGTGCCAGCAGCTATGGACTCGGGGGGGATGAAAAACTGTTTTTT
CDR3aa: CASSYGLGGDEKLFF

len: 14
j_gene: TRBJ1-1
abundance: few
v_gene: TRBV6-5
d_gene: -
CDR3nt: TGTGCCAGCAGTTACTCAAGGGGTAACACTGAAGCTTTCTTT
CDR3aa: CASSYSRGNTEAFF

len: 15
j_gene: TRBJ2-1
abundance: -
v_gene: TRBV27
d_gene: -
CDR3nt: TGTGCCAGCAGTTTCCCGGCTTTGAGGGGCGGTGAGCAGTTCTTC
CDR3aa: CASSFPALRGGEQFF

len: 17
j_gene: TRBJ2-1
abundance: -
v_gene: TRBV21-1
d_gene: -
CDR3nt: TGTGCCAGCAGCAGGGGCGGCAGCCTACCCTCCTACAATGAGCAGTTCTTC
CDR3aa: CASSRGGSLPSYNEQFF

len: 10
j_gene: TRBJ1-2
abundance: -
v_gene: TRBV6-1
d_gene: -
CDR3nt: TGTGCCAGCAGAATTTATGGCTACACCTTC
CDR3aa: CASRIYGYTF

len: 14
j_gene: TRBJ2-7
abundance: -
v_gene: TRBV6-2/TRBV6-3
d_gene: -
CDR3nt: TGTGCCAGCAGGGGCCCGACAGAGTCCTACGAGCAGTACTTC
CDR3aa: CASRGPTESYEQYF

len: 13
j_gene: TRBJ1-1
abundance: few
v_gene: TRBV24-1
d_gene: -
CDR3nt: TGTGCCACCAGTGATTCGATGAACACTGAAGCTTTCTTT
CDR3aa: CATSDSMNTEAFF

len: 17
j_gene: TRBJ2-2
abundance: few
v_gene: TRBV11-3
d_gene: -
CDR3nt: TGTGCCAGCAGCTTAGAGGCGTTTGGGCGGCGGGCCGGGGAGCTGTTTTTT
CDR3aa: CASSLEAFGRRAGELFF

len: 13
j_gene: TRBJ2-3
abundance: -
v_gene: TRBV5-1
d_gene: TRBD1
CDR3nt: TGCGCCAGCAGCCCAGACAGGGAGGATACGCAGTATTTT
CDR3aa: CASSPDREDTQYF

len: 17
j_gene: TRBJ2-5
abundance: -
v_gene: TRBV12-3/TRBV12-4
d_gene: TRBD2
CDR3nt: TGTGCCAGCCTCCTCTCCGAACTAGCGGGGTCCCAAGAGACCCAGTACTTC
CDR3aa: CASLLSELAGSQETQYF

len: 15
j_gene: TRBJ1-4
abundance: -
v_gene: TRBV5-1
d_gene: -
CDR3nt: TGCGCCAGCAGCTTGGTCGGGGGGCCAGAGGAAAAACTGTTTTTT
CDR3aa: CASSLVGGPEEKLFF

len: 15
j_gene: TRBJ1-2
abundance: -
v_gene: TRBV6-5
d_gene: -
CDR3nt: TGTGCCAGCAGTTACTCGATTGGGGGCCTCTACGGCTACACCTTC
CDR3aa: CASSYSIGGLYGYTF

len: 17
j_gene: TRBJ2-5
abundance: few
v_gene: TRBV6-1
d_gene: -
CDR3nt: TGTGCCAGCAGTAAAACCAGCGCATTAACATACCAAGAGACCCAGTACTTC
CDR3aa: CASSKTSALTYQETQYF

len: 15
j_gene: TRBJ1-2
abundance: few
v_gene: TRBV7-2
d_gene: TRBD1
CDR3nt: TGTGCCAGCAGCCCTCGACAGGGTCCTAACTATGGCTACACCTTC
CDR3aa: CASSPRQGPNYGYTF

len: 15
j_gene: TRBJ2-2
abundance: -
v_gene: TRBV3-1
d_gene: -
CDR3nt: TGTGCCAGCAGCCAGAGTTGGGTTAACACCGGGGAGCTGTTTTTT
CDR3aa: CASSQSWVNTGELFF

len: 15
j_gene: TRBJ1-1
abundance: -
v_gene: TRBV4-3
d_gene: -
CDR3nt: TGCGCCAGCAGCCAAGAGGGGGGAGTCAAACAGAAAGCTTTCTTT
CDR3aa: CASSQEGGVKQKAFF

len: 13
j_gene: TRBJ2-7
abundance: -
v_gene: TRBV14
d_gene: TRBD2
CDR3nt: TGTGCCAGCAGCCCCGGACTAGTGGGCGAGCAGTACTTC
CDR3aa: CASSPGLVGEQYF

len: 19
j_gene: TRBJ2-3
abundance: few
v_gene: TRBV24-1
d_gene: TRBD2
CDR3nt: TGTGCCACCAGTGATTTGTTCGGGAGTCCAGCGGGGGCCTCAGATACGCAGTATTTT
CDR3aa: CATSDLFGSPAGASDTQYF

len: 17
j_gene: TRBJ2-2
abundance: -
v_gene: TRBV18
d_gene: TRBD2
CDR3nt: TGTGCCAGCTCACCACTCAGGACTAGCCTAAACACCGGGGAGCTGTTTTTT
CDR3aa: CASSPLRTSLNTGELFF

len: 16
j_gene: TRBJ2-1
abundance: -
v_gene: TRBV21-1
d_gene: -
CDR3nt: TGTGCCAGCAGCAAATTTGGGGGTCGCTCCTGCAATGAGCAGTTCTTC
CDR3aa: CASSKFGGRSCNEQFF

len: 15
j_gene: TRBJ1-6
abundance: -
v_gene: TRBV6-1
d_gene: -
CDR3nt: TGTGCCAGCAGTGAATCCGGGGGCATTGGGTCACCCCTCCACTTT
CDR3aa: CASSESGGIGSPLHF

len: 15
j_gene: TRBJ2-7
abundance: -
v_gene: TRBV4-3
d_gene: -
CDR3nt: TGCGCCAGCAGCCAGACACCGACAGGATCCTACGAGCAGTACTTC
CDR3aa: CASSQTPTGSYEQYF

len: 14
j_gene: TRBJ1-1
abundance: -
v_gene: TRBV6-1
d_gene: -
CDR3nt: TGTGCCAGCAGTGGACCGATGGCGGATGTTGAAGCTTTCTTT
CDR3aa: CASSGPMADVEAFF

len: 13
j_gene: TRBJ2-5
abundance: few
v_gene: TRBV29-1
d_gene: -
CDR3nt: TGCAGCGTTGAGTCGGACATCCAAGAGACCCAGTACTTC
CDR3aa: CSVESDIQETQYF

len: 15
j_gene: TRBJ2-7
abundance: few
v_gene: TRBV6-2/TRBV6-3
d_gene: -
CDR3nt: TGTGCCAGCAGTTACGGCTATCCGAGCTCCTACGAGCAGTACTTC
CDR3aa: CASSYGYPSSYEQYF

len: 13
j_gene: TRBJ1-5
abundance: -
v_gene: TRBV30
d_gene: -
CDR3nt: TGTGCCTCTAAGACACAGCCTGGGGATCCCCAGCATTTT
CDR3aa: CASKTQPGDPQHF

len: 12
j_gene: TRBJ2-7
abundance: -
v_gene: TRBV7-9
d_gene: -
CDR3nt: TGTGCCAGCAGCTCGGGTCAATACGAGCAGTACTTC
CDR3aa: CASSSGQYEQYF

len: 12
j_gene: TRBJ2-7
abundance: -
v_gene: TRBV30
d_gene: -
CDR3nt: TGTGCCGGGGGAAAGAATCCCTACGAGCAGTACTTC
CDR3aa: CAGGKNPYEQYF

len: 12
j_gene: TRBJ2-3
abundance: -
v_gene: TRBV20-1
d_gene: -
CDR3nt: TGCAGTGCAGGGCCTAGCACAGATACGCAGTATTTT
CDR3aa: CSAGPSTDTQYF

len: 15
j_gene: TRBJ2-1
abundance: -
v_gene: TRBV7-2
d_gene: -
CDR3nt: TGTGCCAGCAGCATACAGGTTGGGCCGAGCAATGAGCAGTTCTTC
CDR3aa: CASSIQVGPSNEQFF